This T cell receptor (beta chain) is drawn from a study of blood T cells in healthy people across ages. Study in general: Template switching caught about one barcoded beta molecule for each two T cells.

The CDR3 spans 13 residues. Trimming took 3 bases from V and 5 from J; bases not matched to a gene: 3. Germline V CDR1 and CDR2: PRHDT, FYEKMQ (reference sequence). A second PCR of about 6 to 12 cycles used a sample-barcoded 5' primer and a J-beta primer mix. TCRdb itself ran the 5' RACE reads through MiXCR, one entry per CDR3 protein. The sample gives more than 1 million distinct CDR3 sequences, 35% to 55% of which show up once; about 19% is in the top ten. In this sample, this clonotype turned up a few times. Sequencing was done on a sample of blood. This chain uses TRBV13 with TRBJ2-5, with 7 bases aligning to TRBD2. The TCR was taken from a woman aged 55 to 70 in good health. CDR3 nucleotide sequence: TGTGCCAGCAGCTTTGTCGGGGGGGAGACCCAGTACTTC. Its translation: CASSFVGGETQYF.